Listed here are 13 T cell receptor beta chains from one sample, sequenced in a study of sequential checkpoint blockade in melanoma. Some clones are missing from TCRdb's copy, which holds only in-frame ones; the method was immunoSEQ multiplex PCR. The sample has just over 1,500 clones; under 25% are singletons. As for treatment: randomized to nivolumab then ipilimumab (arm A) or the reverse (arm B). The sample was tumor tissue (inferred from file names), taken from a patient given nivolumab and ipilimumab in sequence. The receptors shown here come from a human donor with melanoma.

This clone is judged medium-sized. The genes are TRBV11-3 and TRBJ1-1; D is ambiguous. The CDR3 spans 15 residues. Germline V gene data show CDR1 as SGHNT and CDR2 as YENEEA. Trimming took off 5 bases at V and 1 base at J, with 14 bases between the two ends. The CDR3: CASSQGRESNTEAFF. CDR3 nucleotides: TGTGCCAGCAGCCAAGGGCGGGAATCGAACACTGAAGCTTTCTTT.

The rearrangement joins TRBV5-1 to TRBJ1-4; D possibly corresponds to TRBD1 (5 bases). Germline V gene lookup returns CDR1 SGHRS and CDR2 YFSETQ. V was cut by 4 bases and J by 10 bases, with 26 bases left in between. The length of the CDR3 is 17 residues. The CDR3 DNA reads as TGCGCCAGCAGCCAAGACAAAAGGGACGGGGCGTACCGAAAACTGTTTTTT. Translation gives CASSQDKRDGAYRKLFF.

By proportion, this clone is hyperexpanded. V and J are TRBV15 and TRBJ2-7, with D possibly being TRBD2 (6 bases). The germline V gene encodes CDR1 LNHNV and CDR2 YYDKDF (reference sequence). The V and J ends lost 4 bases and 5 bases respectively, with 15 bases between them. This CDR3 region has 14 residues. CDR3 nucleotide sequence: TGTGCCACCAGCAAAGGGACGGCGGGGCACGAGCAGTACTTC. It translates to CATSKGTAGHEQYF.

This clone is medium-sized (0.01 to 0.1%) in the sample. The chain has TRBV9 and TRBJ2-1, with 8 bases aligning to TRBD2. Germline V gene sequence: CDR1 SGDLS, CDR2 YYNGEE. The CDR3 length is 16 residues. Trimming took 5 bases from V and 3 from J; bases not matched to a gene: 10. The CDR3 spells CASSESSGGYYNEQFF. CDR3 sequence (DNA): TGTGCCAGCAGTGAATCCAGCGGGGGATACTACAATGAGCAGTTCTTC.

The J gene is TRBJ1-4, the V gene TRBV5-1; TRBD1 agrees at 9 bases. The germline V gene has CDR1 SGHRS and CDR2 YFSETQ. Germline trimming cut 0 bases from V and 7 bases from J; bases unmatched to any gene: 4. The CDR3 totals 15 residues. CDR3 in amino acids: CASSLGDREVEKLFF. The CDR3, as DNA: TGCGCCAGCAGCTTGGGGGACAGGGAGGTTGAAAAACTGTTTTTT.

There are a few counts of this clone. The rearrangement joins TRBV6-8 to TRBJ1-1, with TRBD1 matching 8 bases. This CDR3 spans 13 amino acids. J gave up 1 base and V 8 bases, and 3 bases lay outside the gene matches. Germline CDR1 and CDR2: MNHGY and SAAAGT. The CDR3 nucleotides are TGTGCCAGCTGGACAGGGCGGAACACTGAAGCTTTCTTT. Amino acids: CASWTGRNTEAFF.

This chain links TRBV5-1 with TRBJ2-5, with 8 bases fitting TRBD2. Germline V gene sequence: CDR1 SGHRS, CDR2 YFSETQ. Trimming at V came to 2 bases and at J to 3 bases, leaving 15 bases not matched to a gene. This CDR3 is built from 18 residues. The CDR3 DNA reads TGCGCCAGCAGCTTTGAGCGGGGGAAGTCGGCCGGTAAAGAGACCCAGTACTTC. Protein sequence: CASSFERGKSAGKETQYF.

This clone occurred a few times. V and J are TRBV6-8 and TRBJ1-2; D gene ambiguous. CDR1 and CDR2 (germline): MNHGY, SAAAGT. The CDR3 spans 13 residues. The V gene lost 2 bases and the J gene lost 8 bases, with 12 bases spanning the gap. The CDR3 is CASSYGRNSGYTF. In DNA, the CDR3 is TGTGCCAGCAGTTACGGCAGAAACAGCGGCTACACCTTC.

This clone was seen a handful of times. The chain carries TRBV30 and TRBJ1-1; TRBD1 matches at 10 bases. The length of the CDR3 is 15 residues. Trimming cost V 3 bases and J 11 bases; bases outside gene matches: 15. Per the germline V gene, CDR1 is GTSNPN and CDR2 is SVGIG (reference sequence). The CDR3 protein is CAWSRAGQGWSGAFF. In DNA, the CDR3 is TGTGCCTGGAGCAGAGCGGGACAGGGGTGGTCGGGGGCTTTCTTT.

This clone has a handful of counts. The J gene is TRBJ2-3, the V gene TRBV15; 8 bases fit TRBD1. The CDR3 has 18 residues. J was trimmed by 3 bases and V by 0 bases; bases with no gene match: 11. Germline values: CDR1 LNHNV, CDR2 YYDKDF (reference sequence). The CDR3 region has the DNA TGTGCCACCAGCAGAGAAGTTCCCGACAGGGGCGGAACAGATACGCAGTATTTT. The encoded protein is CATSREVPDRGGTDTQYF.

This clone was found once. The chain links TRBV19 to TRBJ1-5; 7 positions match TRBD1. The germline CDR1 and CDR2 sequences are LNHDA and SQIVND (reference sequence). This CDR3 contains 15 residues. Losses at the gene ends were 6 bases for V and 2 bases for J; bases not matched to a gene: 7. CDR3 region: CASRTTGAGNQPQHF. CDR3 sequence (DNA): TGTGCCAGTAGAACTACAGGGGCGGGCAATCAGCCCCAGCATTTT.

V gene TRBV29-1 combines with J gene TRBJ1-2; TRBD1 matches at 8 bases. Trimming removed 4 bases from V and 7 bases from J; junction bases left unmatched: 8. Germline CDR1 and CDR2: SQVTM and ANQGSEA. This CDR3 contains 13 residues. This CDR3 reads CSVALGQGSGYTF. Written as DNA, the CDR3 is TGCAGCGTTGCTCTCGGACAGGGCTCTGGCTACACCTTC.

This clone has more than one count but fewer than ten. Written as DNA, the CDR3 is TGTGCCAGCAGTGTCGGACGGAGCAATCAGCCCCAGCATTTT. Translating gives CASSVGRSNQPQHF. The chain links TRBV9 to TRBJ1-5; D ambiguous. The V end was cut by 5 bases, the J end by 1 base, with 10 bases between. The germline CDR1 and CDR2 sequences are SGDLS and YYNGEE. There are 14 residues in the CDR3.